A selection of T cell receptor beta chains follows, all from one sample in a study of molecular identifiers for immune sequencing clone quantification. TCRdb itself ran the PCR reads through MiXCR, one entry per CDR3 protein. In the table there are about 330,000 distinct CDR3 sequences, 24% of which are singletons. Sequencing was performed on naive CD8+ T cells from blood, with Jurkat cell RNA spiked in. Source of these receptors: a human donor in good health. Some libraries in this study had Jurkat cell RNA spiked in. Both conserved end residues are part of each CDR3. The D gene is left open where the match is weak. Clone size appears in some rows only: once, few, many, or a class for an expanded clone.

>TRBD1|TRBJ2-7|TRBV4-3|many
TGCGCCAGCAGCCCCGGGACAGGGGACTACGAGCAGTACTTC
CASSPGTGDYEQYF
>TRBD1|TRBJ1-1|TRBV5-5|many
TGTGCCAGCAGCTTCTGGGACAGGGGCACTGAAGCTTTCTTT
CASSFWDRGTEAFF
>-|TRBJ2-3|TRBV2|many
TGTGCCAGCAGTCCGGCGGCCCGCGCAGATACGCAGTATTTT
CASSPAARADTQYF
>-|TRBJ2-1|TRBV12-3/TRBV12-4|-
TGTGCCAGCAGCTTCGCCGATGAGCAGTTCTTC
CASSFADEQFF
>-|TRBJ1-4|TRBV19|-
TGTGCCAGTACCCCGGTCGGAGGAACTAATGAAAAACTGTTTTTT
CASTPVGGTNEKLFF
>-|TRBJ1-2|TRBV12-3/TRBV12-4|few
TGTGCCAGCAGTCCCCCCGGGGGCGAGAACTATGGCTACACCTTC
CASSPPGGENYGYTF
>-|TRBJ2-1|TRBV29-1|-
TGCAGCGTTGAAGGGGGGGACTCCACCTACAATGAGCAGTTCTTC
CSVEGGDSTYNEQFF
>TRBD2|TRBJ2-7|TRBV7-2|many
TGTGCCAGCAGCTACCCGGGACTAGCGGGAGTAATCGTGCAGTACTTC
CASSYPGLAGVIVQYF
>-|TRBJ1-1|TRBV10-2|many
TGCGCCAGCGTCCGGGGGGGACAACAAAGTGAAGCTTTCTTT
CASVRGGQQSEAFF
>TRBD1|TRBJ2-7|TRBV5-1|-
TGCGCCAGCAGTTCCAGGACAGGTTTCTTCGAGCAGTACTTC
CASSSRTGFFEQYF
>-|TRBJ2-4|TRBV19|few
TGTGCCAGTAGAGAAGAACCCGCGGGACCTCCATACTTC
CASREEPAGPPYF
>-|TRBJ2-7|TRBV20-1|many
TGCAGTGCACTTAACCGGGACACTATCGAGCAGTACTTC
CSALNRDTIEQYF
>-|TRBJ2-4|TRBV6-6|-
TGTGCCAGCAGTTACACGGACATTCAGTACTTC
CASSYTDIQYF
>TRBD2|TRBJ2-3|TRBV10-3|few
TGTGCCATCAGTGAGGGACTAGCGGGAGCTGGGGGTACGCAGTATTTT
CAISEGLAGAGGTQYF
>TRBD1|TRBJ2-7|TRBV27|few
TGTGCCAGCAGTCTGTTTAAGGGACAGGGGTACGAGCAGTACTTC
CASSLFKGQGYEQYF
>TRBD1|TRBJ2-3|TRBV12-3/TRBV12-4|-
TGTGCCAGCACGACAGGGAGTCTTTCCTCCACAGATACGCAGTATTTT
CASTTGSLSSTDTQYF
>TRBD1|TRBJ1-4|TRBV4-1|many
TGCGCCAGCAGCCCGGGACAGTCTAATGAAAAACTGTTTTTT
CASSPGQSNEKLFF
>-|TRBJ1-2|TRBV25-1|many
TGTGCCAGCAGTGAAATGGGGATGGGCTATGGCTACACCTTC
CASSEMGMGYGYTF
>-|TRBJ1-4|TRBV29-1|few
TGCAGCGTTATGGCCACAGGAACTAATGAAAGACTGTTTTTT
CSVMATGTNERLFF
>TRBD2|TRBJ2-1|TRBV20-1|-
TGCAGTGCTCCCAGCGGGAGGGAAGCCTACAATGAGCAGTTCTTC
CSAPSGREAYNEQFF
>-|TRBJ2-3|TRBV5-3|-
TGTGCCAGCAGCTCATGGGGCCAGGCCCGCACAGATACGCAGTATTTT
CASSSWGQARTDTQYF
>TRBD2|TRBJ2-3|TRBV28|-
TGTGCCAGCAGCCCCGGGACTAGCGGAAATATCGCTAGCACAGATACGCAGTATTTT
CASSPGTSGNIASTDTQYF
>TRBD1|TRBJ1-5|TRBV6-2/TRBV6-3|-
TGTGTCAGTCAGACAGGGTTAAGCAATCAGCCCCAGCATTTT
CVSQTGLSNQPQHF
>-|TRBJ2-7|TRBV12-3/TRBV12-4|many
TGTGCCAGCAGCCCCTCCGGGTACGAGCAGTACTTC
CASSPSGYEQYF
>TRBD1|TRBJ2-5|TRBV29-1|many
TGCAGCGTTGAAGGGGCTCCGGGACAGGGAGCGACCCAGTACTTC
CSVEGAPGQGATQYF
>-|TRBJ2-3|TRBV6-6|-
TGTGCCAGCAGTTACTCCAGAATAGGGACCAAGGATACGCAGTATTTT
CASSYSRIGTKDTQYF
>-|TRBJ1-1|TRBV4-3|-
TGCGCCAGCCGCCACGACGGGGAGCCGGGCAGTCACGAAGCTTTCTTT
CASRHDGEPGSHEAFF
>TRBD1|TRBJ2-7|TRBV3-1|-
TGCCCCAGCAGCCAAAGGGACAGGCCCTACGAGCAGTACTTC
CPSSQRDRPYEQYF
>-|TRBJ2-7|TRBV5-1|many
TGCGCCAGCAGCTTGCCGACCTCCGGGACCTCGACCTACGAGCAGTACTTC
CASSLPTSGTSTYEQYF
>-|TRBJ1-4|TRBV5-1|many
TGCGCCAGCAGCTTGGCGTACAACAACAATGAAAAACTGTTTTTT
CASSLAYNNNEKLFF
>-|TRBJ2-2|TRBV2|-
TGTGCCAGCAGTGACTGGGACAAATACACCGGGGAGCTGTTTTTT
CASSDWDKYTGELFF
>-|TRBJ1-1|TRBV4-1|-
TGCGCCAGCAGCCAAGTCAAGGGCACTGAAGCTTTCTTT
CASSQVKGTEAFF
>-|TRBJ1-1|TRBV7-9|-
TGTGCCAGCAGGCCGATGGCACCGAACACTGAAGCTTTCTTT
CASRPMAPNTEAFF
>TRBD2|TRBJ2-3|TRBV14|-
TGTGCCAGCAGACGAACTAGCGGGAGTTATACGCAGTATTTT
CASRRTSGSYTQYF
>-|TRBJ2-5|TRBV6-2/TRBV6-3|-
TGTGCCAGCAGTAACCAAGCCGGGAATCAAGAGACCCAGTACTTC
CASSNQAGNQETQYF
>TRBD1|TRBJ2-5|TRBV3-1|few
TGTGCCAGCAGCCATTGGGACAGGTCCCAAGAGACCCAGTACTTC
CASSHWDRSQETQYF
>TRBD2|TRBJ2-5|TRBV5-5|few
TGTGCCAGCTGTCTAGCGGATATTGCTGAGACCCAGTACTTC
CASCLADIAETQYF
>-|TRBJ1-6|TRBV12-3/TRBV12-4|few
TGTGCCAGCAGTTTAGGCGGCCAGGAGATTAATTCACCCCTCCACTTT
CASSLGGQEINSPLHF
>-|TRBJ2-2|TRBV6-2/TRBV6-3|-
TGTGCCAGCAGTTACATATCAGAGAACACCGGGGAGCTGTTTTTT
CASSYISENTGELFF
>TRBD1|TRBJ2-5|TRBV6-1|-
TGTGCCAGCAGTGAAGAAAGTTTTTGGGACAGCCAAGAGACCCAGTACTTC
CASSEESFWDSQETQYF